This T cell receptor beta chain was captured by sequencing in a study of PD-1 blockade in classical Hodgkin lymphoma. The J segment lost 3 bases and the V segment lost 10 bases, leaving 15 bases of the junction unmatched. Looked up from germline, CDR1 is SGHVS and CDR2 is FNYEAQ. The CDR3 loop spans 17 amino acids. Time point described: newly diagnosed, previously untreated cHL patient sample. Untreated, newly diagnosed classical Hodgkin lymphoma PBMCs served for comparison. This table comes from immunoSEQ multiplex PCR, and its TCRdb copy is limited to in-frame clones, with some not included. The sample shows 70,000 or so clones, about 93% of them seen only once.

The TCR sequence derives from a human donor with classical Hodgkin lymphoma. What was sequenced was peripheral blood mononuclear cells (PBMCs). This chain uses TRBV7-6 with TRBJ2-2, with TRBD1 matching 9 bases. CDR3 coding DNA: TGTGCCACTAAGCTTGACCCCGGGACAGGGTACACCGGGGAGCTGTTTTTT. Its translation is CATKLDPGTGYTGELFF.